This T cell receptor beta chain was observed in a study of blood T cell repertoires in COVID-19. Across the study: Donors in the United States, Italy and Spain gave samples during acute or convalescent COVID-19. T cells, B-cell-depleted T cells, or PBMCs supplied cDNA or gDNA.

V lost 9 bases, J lost 3 bases, and 3 bases stayed unmatched. This CDR3 comprises 13 residues. Germline CDR1 and CDR2: WSHSY and SAAADI. The method was immunoSEQ multiplex PCR; TCRdb's version includes in-frame clones alone and lacks a portion of them. This repertoire shows fewer than 350,000 clones, around 91% found once; its top ten account for over 9%. Participant ages covered roughly 18 to 89 years across around 25 US areas. The rearrangement links TRBV10-2 to TRBJ2-7, with 12 bases fitting TRBD2. The origin of this receptor is a woman in her forties who had recovered from COVID-19. Sequenced material: PBMCs or T cells enriched from blood (not recorded which). Here the CDR3 reads CASRTSGVYEQYF. The CDR3 DNA sequence: TGCGCCAGTAGGACTAGCGGGGTCTACGAGCAGTACTTC.